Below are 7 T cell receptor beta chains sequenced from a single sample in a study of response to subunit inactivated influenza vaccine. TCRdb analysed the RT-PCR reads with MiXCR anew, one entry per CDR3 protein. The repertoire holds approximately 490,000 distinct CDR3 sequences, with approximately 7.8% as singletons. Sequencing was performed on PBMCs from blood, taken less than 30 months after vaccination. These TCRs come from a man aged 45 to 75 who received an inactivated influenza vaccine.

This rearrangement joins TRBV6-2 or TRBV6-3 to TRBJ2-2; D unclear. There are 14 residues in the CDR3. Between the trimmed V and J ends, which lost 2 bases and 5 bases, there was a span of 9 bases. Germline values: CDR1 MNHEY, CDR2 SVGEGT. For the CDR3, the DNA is TGTGCCAGCAGTTACCTGGAATTTACCGGGGAGCTGTTTTTT. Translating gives CASSYLEFTGELFF.

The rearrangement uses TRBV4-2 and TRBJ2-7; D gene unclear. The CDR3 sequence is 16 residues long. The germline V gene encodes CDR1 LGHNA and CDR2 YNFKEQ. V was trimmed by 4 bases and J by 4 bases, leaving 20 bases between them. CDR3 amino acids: CASSPEGDSTGYEQYF. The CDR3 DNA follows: TGTGCCAGCAGCCCGGAAGGCGACTCGACGGGTTACGAGCAGTACTTC.

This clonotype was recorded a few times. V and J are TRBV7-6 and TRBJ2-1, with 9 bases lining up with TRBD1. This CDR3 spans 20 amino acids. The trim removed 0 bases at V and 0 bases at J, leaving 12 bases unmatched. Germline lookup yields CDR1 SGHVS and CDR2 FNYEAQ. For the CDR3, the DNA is TGTGCCAGCAGCTTAGCGACCGGGACAGGGAGGGGCGGCTCCTACAATGAGCAGTTCTTC. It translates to CASSLATGTGRGGSYNEQFF.

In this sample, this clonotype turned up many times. CDR3 sequence reads: CASSIIPDRKLREKLFF. CDR3 bases: TGTGCCAGTAGTATAATCCCGGACCGAAAATTGCGGGAAAAACTGTTTTTT. This chain links TRBV19 with TRBJ1-4; unclear D gene. Trimming removed 2 bases from V and 8 bases from J, with 21 bases in between. Germline V gene sequence: CDR1 LNHDA, CDR2 SQIVND (reference sequence). CDR3 length: 17 residues.

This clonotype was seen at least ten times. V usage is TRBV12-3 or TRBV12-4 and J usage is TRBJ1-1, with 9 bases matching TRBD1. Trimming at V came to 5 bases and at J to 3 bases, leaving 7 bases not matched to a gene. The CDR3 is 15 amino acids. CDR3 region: CASSAHRGLDTEAFF. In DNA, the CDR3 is TGTGCCAGCAGTGCACACAGGGGGCTCGACACTGAAGCTTTCTTT.

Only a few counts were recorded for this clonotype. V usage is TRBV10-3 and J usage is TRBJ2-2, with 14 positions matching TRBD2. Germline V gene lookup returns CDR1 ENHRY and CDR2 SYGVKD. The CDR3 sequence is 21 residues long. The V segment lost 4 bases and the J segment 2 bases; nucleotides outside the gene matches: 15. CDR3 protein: CAISARVGGLAGGTNTGELFF. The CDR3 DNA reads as TGTGCCATCAGTGCCCGGGTGGGCGGACTAGCGGGGGGCACTAACACCGGGGAGCTGTTTTTT.

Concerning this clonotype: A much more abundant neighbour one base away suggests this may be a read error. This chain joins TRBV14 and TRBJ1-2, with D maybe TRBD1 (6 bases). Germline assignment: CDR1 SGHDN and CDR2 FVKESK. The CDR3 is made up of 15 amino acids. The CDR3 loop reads CASSEDLWGPYGYTF. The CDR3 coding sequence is TGTGCCAGCAGCGAAGATCTCTGGGGGCCCTATGGCTACACCTTC. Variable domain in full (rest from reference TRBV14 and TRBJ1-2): EAGVTQFPSHSVIEKGQTVTLRCDPISGHDNLYWYRRVMGKEIKFLLHFVKESKQDESGMPNNRFLAERTGGTYSTLKVQPAELEDSGVYFCASSEDLWGPYGYTFGSGTRLTVV.